One sample yielded the 32 T cell receptor beta chains listed below, sequenced in a study of blood T cell repertoires in COVID-19. TCRdb keeps only in-frame clones here, not all; method: immunoSEQ multiplex PCR. The profile shows 45,000 or so clones, roughly 84% of them singletons. Sequenced sample: peripheral blood. The receptors stem from a woman aged 80 or over with acute or convalescent COVID-19.

The chain carries TRBV5-4 and TRBJ2-6; D may be TRBD2 (5 bases). The CDR3 loop spans 16 amino acids. The V end lost 2 bases, the J end lost 0 bases, and 9 bases lay between the germline ends. The germline gives CDR1 SGHNT, CDR2 YYREEE (reference sequence). CDR3 DNA sequence: TGTGCCAGCAGCTTAGGACTTATCTCTGGGGCCAACGTCCTGACTTTC. Translating it yields CASSLGLISGANVLTF.

This sequence joins TRBV5-1 and TRBJ2-7, with D possibly TRBD2 on 5 matching bases. V lost 5 bases, J lost 0 bases, and 15 bases lay in between. CDR3 length: 15 residues. CDR1 is SGHRS and CDR2 is YFSETQ in the germline V gene. CDR3 sequence: CASSRGALSSYEQYF. The DNA of the CDR3 is TGCGCCAGCAGTCGGGGAGCCCTAAGCTCCTACGAGCAGTACTTC.

The V call is TRBV18, the J call TRBJ2-7; D unclear. The ends were cut back, 3 bases at V and 0 bases at J, with 12 bases in the middle. Germline V lookup: CDR1 KGHSH, CDR2 LQKENI. The CDR3 spans 15 residues. The CDR3 nucleotides read TGTGCCAGCTCACCCGGTCAAACGAGCTCCTACGAGCAGTACTTC. Its translation: CASSPGQTSSYEQYF. Complete variable domain (other parts from reference TRBV18 and TRBJ2-7): NAGVMQNPRHLVRRRGQEARLRCSPMKGHSHVYWYRQLPEEGLKFMVYLQKENIIDESGMPKERFSAEFPKEGPSILRIQQVVRGDSAAYFCASSPGQTSSYEQYFGPGTRLTVT.

The gene calls are TRBV6-1 and TRBJ1-4; D is possibly TRBD1 (6 bases). Looked up from germline, CDR1 is MNHNS and CDR2 is SASEGT. Trimming took off 6 bases at V and 7 bases at J, with 18 bases between the two ends. The CDR3 length is 15 residues. The CDR3 loop reads CASSSGSGVFEKLFF. The CDR3 bases are TGTGCCAGCAGCTCCGGCTCAGGGGTTTTTGAAAAACTGTTTTTT.

V gene TRBV6-5 combines with J gene TRBJ2-7, with TRBD2 matching 8 bases. Trimming cost V 0 bases and J 4 bases; bases outside gene matches: 2. CDR3 length: 14 residues. Germline V lookup: CDR1 MNHEY, CDR2 SVGAGI. The CDR3 sequence is CASSYSRGAYEQYF. CDR3 bases: TGTGCCAGCAGTTACTCGCGGGGGGCTTACGAGCAGTACTTC.

CDR3 DNA sequence: TGCGCCAGCAGCTTGCACCTCACCGGACAGGGGAACACTGAAGCTTTCTTT. Residues: CASSLHLTGQGNTEAFF. V usage is TRBV5-1 and J usage is TRBJ1-1, with 8 bases aligning to TRBD1. V trimming: 1 base; J trimming: 1 base; junction bases outside the gene matches: 9. The CDR3 loop spans 17 amino acids. CDR1 and CDR2 (germline): SGHRS, YFSETQ.

The rearrangement links TRBV14 to TRBJ1-1; D may be TRBD1 (6 bases). This CDR3 has 16 amino acids. Germline CDR1 and CDR2: SGHDN and FVKESK. V was cut by 0 bases and J by 11 bases, with 22 bases left in between. Here the CDR3 DNA reads TGTGCCAGCAGCCAAGATCGGCTGCTGGGGGGGCTTAACGCTTTCTTT. Protein: CASSQDRLLGGLNAFF.

This rearrangement joins TRBV27 to TRBJ2-1; 8 positions match TRBD2. The CDR3 is 13 residues long. Germline V lookup: CDR1 MNHEY, CDR2 SMNVEV (reference sequence). For the CDR3, the DNA is TGTTCCTCAAAAACTAGCGGCCACAATGAGCAGTTCTTC. Amino acid sequence: CSSKTSGHNEQFF.

The CDR3 sequence is CASSLALASSYEQYF. The CDR3 nucleotides are TGTGCCAGCAGCTTAGCACTAGCGTCCTCCTACGAGCAGTACTTC. The J gene is TRBJ2-7, the V gene TRBV11-2, with 7 bases lining up with TRBD2. Trimming at V came to 1 base and at J to 0 bases, leaving 3 bases not matched to a gene. The CDR3 is 15 amino acids. Germline V lookup: CDR1 SGHAT, CDR2 FQNNGV.

For the CDR3, the DNA is TGTGCCAGCAGCCCCGGGACTAGCGGATACAATGAGCAGTTCTTC. Translating it yields CASSPGTSGYNEQFF. The chain carries TRBV14 and TRBJ2-1, with 11 positions matching TRBD2. Germline CDR1 is SGHDN and CDR2 is FVKESK. The CDR3 totals 15 residues. The J segment lost 4 bases and the V segment lost 4 bases, leaving 3 bases of the junction unmatched.

This chain connects TRBV6-5 to TRBJ2-7; TRBD2 matches 7 bases. Germline V CDR1 and CDR2: MNHEY, SVGAGI. The CDR3 totals 14 residues. Trimming cost V 6 bases and J 6 bases; bases outside gene matches: 11. The CDR3 DNA is TGTGCCAGCAGCCGGCCGGGAGGCGGGAGCGAGCAGTACTTC. Its translation: CASSRPGGGSEQYF.

This chain uses TRBV14 with TRBJ2-5, with 8 bases identical to TRBD1. CDR3 length equals 16 residues. Unmatched junction bases numbered 9, after V lost 4 bases and J lost 2 bases. Germline V gene data show CDR1 as SGHDN and CDR2 as FVKESK. CDR3 residues: CASSLRGTGWQETQYF. CDR3 sequence (DNA): TGTGCCAGCAGCCTCCGGGGGACAGGTTGGCAAGAGACCCAGTACTTC.

The chain uses TRBV12-3 or TRBV12-4 and TRBJ2-1; 7 bases line up with TRBD2. Unmatched junction bases numbered 1, after V lost 4 bases and J lost 7 bases. The CDR3 is made up of 12 amino acids. In DNA form, the CDR3 reads TGTGCCAGCAGTTCGGGGGGTAATGAGCAGTTCTTC. Translation gives CASSSGGNEQFF.

V gene TRBV11-2 combines with J gene TRBJ2-2; 8 bases line up with TRBD2. Looked up from germline, CDR1 is SGHAT and CDR2 is FQNNGV. The junction had 9 bases not matched to a gene; V was cut back by 11 bases and J by 4 bases. The CDR3 length is 14 residues. CDR3 in DNA: TGTGCCTCCAAGCGGGAGCGCCTCACCGGGGAGCTGTTTTTT. Amino acids: CASKRERLTGELFF.

The genes are TRBV21-1 and TRBJ2-4; the DNA was not used to check the table's D call, TRBD2. TRBV21-1 is termed a pseudogene. This CDR3 is built from 16 residues. CDR3 nucleotides: TGTGCCAGCAGCACTGAACTCGGACGGGGCAAAAACATTCAGTACTTC. Translating it yields CASSTELGRGKNIQYF.

This clone was picked up a small number of times. The chain joins TRBV5-6 to TRBJ2-7, with D maybe TRBD2 (5 bases). Germline V gene data show CDR1 as SGHDT and CDR2 as YYEEEE. The CDR3 runs to 14 residues. V was cut by 0 bases and J by 6 bases, with 13 bases left in between. In DNA form, the CDR3 reads TGTGCCAGCAGCTTGGGCCCCGGGGTTCGCGAGCAGTACTTC. Protein product: CASSLGPGVREQYF.

This clone was found a few times. This rearrangement joins TRBV3-1 (or the pseudogene TRBV3-2) to TRBJ2-1; D ambiguous. Germline-derived CDR1 and CDR2 are LGHDT and YNNKEL (reference sequence). The CDR3 is made up of 11 amino acids. The ends were cut back, 3 bases at V and 9 bases at J, with 6 bases in the middle. For the CDR3, the DNA is TGTGCCAGCAGCCACCGAGGTGAGCAGTTCTTC. This sequence encodes CASSHRGEQFF.

V usage is TRBV18 and J usage is TRBJ2-5; 9 bases match TRBD1. The germline gives CDR1 KGHSH, CDR2 LQKENI. The CDR3 has 14 residues. The V and J ends lost 1 base and 4 bases, in that order; junction bases with no gene match: 1. The CDR3 sequence is CASSPQTGGETQYF. CDR3 bases: TGTGCCAGCTCACCACAGACAGGGGGAGAGACCCAGTACTTC.

The CDR3 loop is CAWSPGLAGVSPSYF. CDR3 sequence (DNA): TGTGCCTGGAGTCCGGGACTAGCGGGAGTCTCTCCCAGTTATTTT. This sequence joins TRBV30 and TRBJ2-3, with 14 bases matching TRBD2. From germline, CDR1 is GTSNPN and CDR2 SVGIG (reference sequence). V shed 2 bases and J 15 bases; nucleotides not matched to a gene: 13. The CDR3 loop spans 15 amino acids.

The chain couples TRBV28 to TRBJ1-2; 7 bases agree with TRBD1. Germline-derived CDR1 and CDR2 are MDHEN and SYDVKM. V shed 8 bases and J 10 bases; nucleotides not matched to a gene: 7. The CDR3 extends over 11 amino acids. As DNA, the CDR3 is TGTGCCAGCCGGGACAGAAGGTTCTACACCTTC. Its protein is CASRDRRFYTF.

The chain is built from TRBV5-4 and TRBJ2-7, with 7 bases matching TRBD1. This CDR3 has 15 amino acids. The germline gives CDR1 SGHNT, CDR2 YYREEE (reference sequence). V was pared by 2 bases and J by 5 bases, with 10 bases of the junction left unmatched. The CDR3 protein is CASSLGDSGANEQYF. The CDR3, as DNA: TGTGCCAGCAGCTTAGGGGACAGTGGGGCCAACGAGCAGTACTTC.

This chain connects TRBV12-3 or TRBV12-4 to TRBJ1-3; D perhaps matches TRBD1 (5 bases). The ends were cut back, 11 bases at V and 1 base at J, with 12 bases in the middle. The CDR3 contains 13 residues. In DNA, the CDR3 is TGTGCCTCCCGACAGCCTTCTGGAAACACCATATATTTT. Protein product: CASRQPSGNTIYF.

The rearrangement joins TRBV7-8 to TRBJ1-1; possible D gene TRBD1, 6 bases. CDR1 and CDR2 (germline): SGHVS, FQNEAQ. V was trimmed by 5 bases and J by 5 bases, leaving 15 bases between them. The CDR3 runs 14 residues. The CDR3 region has the DNA TGTGCCAGCAGCCTCTCGGCAGGGGAGACTGAAGCTTTCTTT. It specifies CASSLSAGETEAFF.

The rearrangement uses TRBV11-2 and TRBJ2-7; possibly TRBD2 for D (6 bases). V lost 1 base and J 5 bases, leaving 15 bases between the germline ends. Germline CDR1 and CDR2: SGHAT and FQNNGV. The CDR3 has 15 residues. This CDR3 reads CASSLVLASFHEQYF. The CDR3 DNA sequence: TGTGCCAGCAGCTTAGTCCTAGCGTCCTTCCACGAGCAGTACTTC.

This chain links TRBV5-1 with TRBJ2-5; TRBD2 is a possible D gene (6 bases). The V and J ends lost 4 bases and 2 bases respectively, with 15 bases between them. The CDR3 sequence is 15 residues long. CDR1 and CDR2 (germline): SGHRS, YFSETQ. The CDR3 nucleotides read TGCGCCAGCAGCGTTGGCGGGGTCCGACAAGAGACCCAGTACTTC. Translation: CASSVGGVRQETQYF.

This chain joins TRBV30 and TRBJ2-1; TRBD2 matches 8 bases. The CDR3 sequence is 13 residues long. Germline V gene data show CDR1 as GTSNPN and CDR2 as SVGIG (reference sequence). V dropped 8 bases and J dropped 7; count of bases not matched to a gene: 10. In DNA form, the CDR3 reads TGTGCCGGGAAGGCTATAGCGGGAAATGAGCAGTTCTTC. Encoded protein: CAGKAIAGNEQFF.

The CDR3 nucleotides are TGTGCCAGCAGTGAGGCAGTCATTAACACTGAAGCTTTCTTT. Its translation: CASSEAVINTEAFF. The chain recombines TRBV6-1 with TRBJ1-1; no definite D call. CDR3 length: 14 amino acids. Trimming took off 3 bases at V and 2 bases at J, with 10 bases between the two ends. Looked up from germline, CDR1 is MNHNS and CDR2 is SASEGT.

This clone has only one observation. The chain couples TRBV7-8 to TRBJ2-7; 10 bases are shared with TRBD2. CDR1 is SGHVS and CDR2 is FQNEAQ in the germline V gene. This CDR3 contains 15 residues. V gave up 3 bases and J gave up 2 bases; unmatched junction bases: 4. The CDR3 DNA follows: TGTGCCAGCAGCTTTCAAGCGGGAGGGCCCTACGAGCAGTACTTC. This translates into CASSFQAGGPYEQYF.

The genes are TRBV30 and TRBJ2-3, with TRBD2 identical over 8 bases. The trim removed 4 bases at V and 1 base at J, leaving 4 bases unmatched. The CDR3 extends over 14 amino acids. The germline V gene encodes CDR1 GTSNPN and CDR2 SVGIG (reference sequence). CDR3 DNA: TGTGCCTGGAAGCGGGAGTGGGGCACAGATACGCAGTATTTT. This codes for CAWKREWGTDTQYF. Combining the CDR3 with reference TRBV30 and TRBJ2-3 gives the whole variable domain SQTIHQWPATLVQPVGSPLSLECTVEGTSNPNLYWYRQAAGRGLQLLFYSVGIGQISSEVPQNLSASRPQDRQFILSSKKLLLSDSGFYLCAWKREWGTDTQYFGPGTRLTVL.

This chain links TRBV7-8 with TRBJ2-1; D is perhaps TRBD1 (6 bases). Trimming stripped 6 bases from V and 0 bases from J, with 15 bases between. CDR3 length: 16 residues. Germline CDR1 SGHVS, CDR2 FQNEAQ. CDR3 nucleotides: TGTGCCAGCAGTCCTCAACAGGGAAGCTCCTACAATGAGCAGTTCTTC. Translated, it gives CASSPQQGSSYNEQFF.

The genes are TRBV27 and TRBJ2-6; D is uncertain. Germline assignment: CDR1 MNHEY and CDR2 SMNVEV (reference sequence). The germline V and J ends were trimmed by 5 bases and 1 base, with 6 bases remaining between them. The CDR3 contains 14 residues. CDR3 sequence: CASSPDSGANVLTF. CDR3 bases: TGTGCCAGCAGTCCAGATTCTGGGGCCAACGTCCTGACTTTC. The complete variable domain, with remaining parts taken from reference TRBV27 and TRBJ2-6, reads EAQVTQNPRYLITVTGKKLTVTCSQNMNHEYMSWYRQDPGLGLRQIYYSMNVEVTDKGDVPEGYKVSRKEKRNFPLILESPSPNQTSLYFCASSPDSGANVLTFGAGSRLTVL.

This sequence joins TRBV7-6 and TRBJ2-3; TRBD2 agrees at 9 bases. The germline gives CDR1 SGHVS, CDR2 FNYEAQ. V lost 1 base to trimming and J lost 4 bases; unmatched junction nucleotides: 6. This CDR3 region has 16 residues. CDR3 nucleotide sequence: TGTGCCAGCAGCTTAGATAGCGGGAGAGACGCAGATACGCAGTATTTT. Translation gives CASSLDSGRDADTQYF.